Listed here are 20 T cell receptor beta chains from one sample, sequenced in a study of CD8 T cells in ankylosing spondylitis. Findings and limits, study-wide: Several highly homologous variants made up a TCR beta motif, and this motif appeared characteristic of ankylosing spondylitis blood.

Their cognate antigens are unknown. TCRdb processed the 5' RACE reads anew with MiXCR; each CDR3 protein has one entry. The sample contains about 200,000 distinct CDR3 sequences, approximately 7.3% of which appear only once. The sequencing input was blood, either unsorted or a sorted T cell fraction (not recorded which). Every receptor here comes from a male donor with ankylosing spondylitis.

This sequence joins TRBV15 and TRBJ1-5; no clear D. Trimming pared 0 bases from V and 4 bases from J, leaving 10 bases between. Germline loops: CDR1 LNHNV, CDR2 YYDKDF (reference sequence). The CDR3 contains 15 residues. The DNA for the CDR3 is TGTGCCACCAGCAGAGATCTCTCCCTGAATCAGCCCCAGCATTTT. Protein sequence: CATSRDLSLNQPQHF.

V is TRBV6-1 and J is TRBJ2-7; no clear D. V was trimmed by 7 bases and J by 4 bases, leaving 8 bases between them. Germline CDR1 and CDR2: MNHNS and SASEGT. This CDR3 has 11 residues. The DNA for the CDR3 is TGTGCCAGCACCTTTAGATACGAGCAGTACTTC. As protein: CASTFRYEQYF.

The genes are TRBV20-1 and TRBJ1-2; TRBD1 aligns across 9 bases. The germline gives CDR1 DFQATT, CDR2 SNEGSKA (reference sequence). The CDR3 is 14 amino acids. V shed 6 bases and J 1 base; nucleotides not matched to a gene: 6. CDR3: CSAGTGIFNYGYTF. As DNA, the CDR3 is TGCAGTGCAGGGACAGGGATTTTTAACTATGGCTACACCTTC.

This chain uses TRBV6-1 with TRBJ2-1; the match to TRBD2 covers 11 bases. V lost 6 bases to trimming and J lost 2 bases; unmatched junction nucleotides: 3. Germline CDR1 MNHNS, CDR2 SASEGT. The CDR3 covers 15 residues. CDR3 nucleotides: TGTGCCAGCAGGTTTAGCGGGGGGGCCTACAATGAGCAGTTCTTC. Encoded protein: CASRFSGGAYNEQFF.

In this sample, this clonotype turned up a few times. The gene calls are TRBV6-2 or TRBV6-3 and TRBJ2-2; 12 bases agree with TRBD2. The germline V gene has CDR1 MNHEY and CDR2 SVGEGT. With V trimmed by 5 bases and J by 2 bases, 3 bases remained unmatched. The CDR3 loop spans 16 amino acids. In nucleotides, the CDR3 is TGTGCCAGCAGTGCCGGACTAGCGGGAAACACCGGGGAGCTGTTTTTT. The encoded protein is CASSAGLAGNTGELFF.

This clonotype was seen ten or more times. The chain carries TRBV19 and TRBJ2-4; 9 positions match TRBD2. V lost 5 bases to trimming and J lost 0 bases; unmatched junction nucleotides: 5. From germline, CDR1 is LNHDA and CDR2 SQIVND (reference sequence). The CDR3 extends over 16 amino acids. The CDR3 DNA sequence: TGTGCCAGTAGTGTTCTAGCGGGGCTAGCCAAAAACATTCAGTACTTC. Residues: CASSVLAGLAKNIQYF.

This chain uses TRBV4-1 with TRBJ2-1; D may be TRBD1 (5 bases). The CDR3 runs 15 residues. Deletions cut 0 bases from V and 7 bases from J, with 13 bases between. Germline CDR1 MGHRA, CDR2 YSYEKL. The CDR3 DNA reads TGCGCCAGCAGCCAAGACAGGGCCATTATGAATGAGCAGTTCTTC. It is translated as CASSQDRAIMNEQFF.

Many counts were recorded for this clonotype. This chain links TRBV7-6 with TRBJ1-1; D gene unclear. With 0 bases removed from V and 0 bases from J, the gap between germline ends came to 8 bases. The length of the CDR3 is 15 residues. Germline assignment: CDR1 SGHVS and CDR2 FNYEAQ. CDR3 in amino acids: CASSLARDLNTEAFF. The CDR3 DNA follows: TGTGCCAGCAGCTTAGCGCGCGATTTGAACACTGAAGCTTTCTTT.

This clonotype was detected ten times or more. The chain uses TRBV7-9 and TRBJ2-1; no clear D. The CDR3 contains 15 residues. V was pared by 5 bases and J by 0 bases, with 11 bases between. The germline CDR1 and CDR2 sequences are SEHNR and FQNEAQ (reference sequence). CDR3: CASSGPLGSYNEQFF. CDR3 nucleotide sequence: TGTGCCAGCAGCGGACCGTTAGGCTCCTACAATGAGCAGTTCTTC.

In its sample, this clonotype was seen many times. The chain carries TRBV7-9 and TRBJ2-3; 7 bases are shared with TRBD2. V shed 5 bases, J shed 1 base, and the junction held 6 bases outside the gene matches. The CDR3 has 15 residues. Per germline, CDR1 SEHNR and CDR2 FQNEAQ (reference sequence). CDR3 DNA sequence: TGTGCCAGCAGCCCCGAGGCGGGAGGCACAGATACGCAGTATTTT. This translates into CASSPEAGGTDTQYF.

On this clonotype itself: A read error may be the cause here, since a much bigger clone is one base away. The rearrangement links TRBV28 to TRBJ2-3; D gene unclear. CDR1 and CDR2 (germline): MDHEN, SYDVKM. V lost 7 bases and J lost 2, with 13 bases in between. The CDR3 contains 14 residues. For the CDR3, the DNA is TGTGCCAGCATCCCCAGCAGGCCCACAGATACGCAGTATTTT. Its protein is CASIPSRPTDTQYF.

The chain links TRBV7-6 to TRBJ2-2; TRBD1 is a possible D gene (6 bases). The germline V gene has CDR1 SGHVS and CDR2 FNYEAQ. Trimming stripped 5 bases from V and 0 bases from J, with 10 bases between. The CDR3 sequence is 15 residues long. In DNA form, the CDR3 reads TGTGCCAGCAGCCGGACAGAGACGAACACCGGGGAGCTGTTTTTT. Translation: CASSRTETNTGELFF.

This clonotype was found many times. The chain combines TRBV2 with TRBJ2-5; the D is unclear. CDR1 SNHLY and CDR2 FYNNEI come from the germline V gene. Deletions cut 3 bases from V and 5 bases from J, with 10 bases between. This CDR3 contains 13 residues. The CDR3 DNA reads as TGTGCCAGCAGTGAGTTCGTACGGGAGACCCAGTACTTC. Protein: CASSEFVRETQYF.

In its sample, this clonotype was seen many times. This chain connects TRBV6-1 to TRBJ1-5; the match to TRBD1 covers 7 bases. The V and J ends lost 6 bases and 1 base, in that order; junction bases with no gene match: 9. This CDR3 contains 16 residues. Germline-derived CDR1 and CDR2 are MNHNS and SASEGT. CDR3 nucleotides: TGTGCCAGCAGCCTATCTGACAGGGTGAGCAATCAGCCCCAGCATTTT. It is translated as CASSLSDRVSNQPQHF.

This clonotype was counted many times. The rearrangement joins TRBV27 to TRBJ2-7; TRBD1 matches at 10 bases. The CDR3 consists of 14 residues. CDR1 is MNHEY, CDR2 SMNVEV, per germline (reference sequence). With 6 bases clipped from V and 1 base from J, the junction kept 3 bases outside the gene matches. For the CDR3, the DNA is TGTGCCAGCAGCTGGACAGGGGGGTCCTACGAGCAGTACTTC. As protein: CASSWTGGSYEQYF.

This clonotype was counted ten times or more. The V gene is TRBV25-1, the J gene TRBJ2-7; 7 bases line up with TRBD2. Germline assignment: CDR1 MGHDK and CDR2 SYGVNS. The CDR3 loop spans 14 amino acids. After removal of 4 bases from V and 2 bases from J, the junction contained 5 bases not matched to a gene. The chain's CDR3 is CASSGERGTYEQYF. The DNA of the CDR3 is TGTGCCAGCAGTGGAGAGCGGGGAACCTACGAGCAGTACTTC.

This clonotype was seen ten or more times. This chain connects TRBV6-6 to TRBJ2-7; D is undetermined. V was clipped by 0 bases and J by 2 bases, with 5 bases between them. CDR1 is MNHNY and CDR2 is SVGAGI in the germline V gene (reference sequence). The CDR3 is 13 amino acids. The CDR3 region is CASSYSFPYEQYF. CDR3 coding DNA: TGTGCCAGCAGTTACTCATTTCCCTACGAGCAGTACTTC.

This clonotype was found many times. This chain uses TRBV4-3 with TRBJ2-7; 7 bases are shared with TRBD2. V shed 4 bases, J shed 0 bases, and the junction held 6 bases outside the gene matches. Germline V gene sequence: CDR1 LGHNA, CDR2 YSLEER. The CDR3 extends over 15 amino acids. CDR3 amino acids: CASSPTGGLSYEQYF. CDR3 sequence (DNA): TGCGCCAGCAGCCCCACGGGGGGTCTCTCCTACGAGCAGTACTTC.

Here the CDR3 DNA reads TGTGCCAGCAGCTTTTTACAGGGTGGGATTGAGCAGTTCTTC. Protein product: CASSFLQGGIEQFF. This rearrangement joins TRBV7-2 to TRBJ2-1; D is perhaps TRBD1 (6 bases). V was clipped by 3 bases and J by 9 bases, with 15 bases between them. Per the germline V gene, CDR1 is SGHTA and CDR2 is FQGNSA. The CDR3 is made up of 14 amino acids. Full variable domain (outside the CDR3, taken from reference TRBV7-2 and TRBJ2-1): GAGVSQSPSNKVTEKGKDVELRCDPISGHTALYWYRQSLGQGLEFLIYFQGNSAPDKSGLPSDRFSAERTGGSVSTLTIQRTQQEDSAVYLCASSFLQGGIEQFFGPGTRLTVL.

In its sample, this clonotype was seen many times. The V and J genes are TRBV3-1 and TRBJ1-2; TRBD1 agrees at 10 bases. Germline V gene lookup returns CDR1 LGHDT and CDR2 YNNKEL (reference sequence). The CDR3 length is 14 residues. The trim removed 3 bases at V and 7 bases at J, leaving 5 bases unmatched. The chain's CDR3 is CASSHRTGGLGYTF. The CDR3 nucleotides read TGTGCCAGCAGCCACCGGACAGGGGGTCTTGGCTACACCTTC.